This entry lists 11 T cell receptor beta chains sequenced from one sample in a study of early T cells in non-severe SARS-CoV-2 infection. One entry per CDR3 protein, called by TCRdb with MiXCR from the 5' RACE reads. There are 25,000 to 30,000 distinct CDR3 sequences in the sample; 4% to 5.5% occur only once, and around 4.5% lies in the top ten. Sequencing used whole blood. These receptors all come from an adult who was a healthcare worker with PCR-confirmed SARS-CoV-2 infection or an uninfected control (not recorded which).

This clonotype was recorded many times. J is TRBJ2-6 and V is TRBV30; D is perhaps TRBD2 (5 bases). This CDR3 comprises 17 residues. V lost 3 bases and J 1 base, leaving 16 bases between the germline ends. Germline V lookup: CDR1 GTSNPN, CDR2 SVGIG (reference sequence). The chain's CDR3 is CAWRAHLGESGANVLTF. In DNA form, the CDR3 reads TGTGCCTGGAGGGCCCACCTCGGGGAATCTGGGGCCAACGTCCTGACTTTC.

The V call is TRBV29-1, the J call TRBJ2-1; D is perhaps TRBD1 or TRBD2 (5 bases each). Germline V gene sequence: CDR1 SQVTM, CDR2 ANQGSEA. The CDR3 is 15 residues long. Trimming stripped 4 bases from V and 0 bases from J, with 13 bases between. CDR3 sequence reads: CSVGGVRGSYNEQFF. DNA of the CDR3: TGCAGCGTTGGGGGCGTGAGGGGCTCCTACAATGAGCAGTTCTTC.

This clonotype has a count of ten or more. The chain has TRBV6-6 and TRBJ1-4, with a weak D call TRBD1 (5 bases). The germline V gene encodes CDR1 MNHNY and CDR2 SVGAGI (reference sequence). Trimming took 8 bases from V and 2 from J, leaving 15 bases between them. The CDR3 loop spans 15 amino acids. CDR3 amino acids: CASVTRKGTNEKLFF. CDR3 in DNA: TGTGCCAGCGTCACCAGGAAGGGGACTAATGAAAAACTGTTTTTT.

Ten or more counts support this clonotype. V is TRBV28 and J is TRBJ2-7, with 10 bases matching TRBD2. The germline V gene encodes CDR1 MDHEN and CDR2 SYDVKM. The CDR3 loop spans 14 amino acids. V gave up 3 bases and J gave up 3 bases; unmatched junction bases: 2. Here the CDR3 DNA reads TGTGCCAGCAGTTTTCCTAGCGGGGGCTACGAGCAGTACTTC. Its translation is CASSFPSGGYEQYF.

This clonotype was found a few times. V and J are TRBV6-2 or TRBV6-3 and TRBJ2-3; a possible D gene is TRBD2 (7 bases). Germline CDR1 reads MNHEY; CDR2 reads SVGEGT. CDR3 length: 14 residues. V shed 1 base and J shed 6 bases, with 11 bases lying between them. The CDR3 protein is CASSYLQGGDTQYF. CDR3 in DNA: TGTGCCAGCAGTTACTTACAGGGAGGGGATACGCAGTATTTT.

This clonotype showed up many times. The V and J genes are TRBV5-1 and TRBJ2-3; D is possibly TRBD2 (5 bases). V lost 3 bases and J 0 bases, leaving 8 bases between the germline ends. The CDR3 spans 14 residues. Germline loops: CDR1 SGHRS, CDR2 YFSETQ. This chain's CDR3 is CASSSERSTDTQYF. CDR3 in DNA: TGCGCCAGCAGCTCAGAGCGGAGCACAGATACGCAGTATTTT.

This clonotype was counted between two and nine times. The genes are TRBV4-1 and TRBJ2-1; D gene unclear. This CDR3 is 16 amino acids long. The V gene lost 0 bases and the J gene lost 4 bases, with 13 bases spanning the gap. Germline V gives CDR1 MGHRA, CDR2 YSYEKL. The CDR3 protein is CASSQDRLESYNEQFF. As DNA, the CDR3 is TGCGCCAGCAGCCAAGATCGGCTAGAATCGTACAATGAGCAGTTCTTC.

This clonotype was seen many times. The chain combines TRBV20-1 with TRBJ2-2; TRBD2 aligns across 8 bases. The CDR3 spans 14 residues. V lost 4 bases and J lost 5; bases outside the gene matches: 6. From germline, CDR1 is DFQATT and CDR2 SNEGSKA (reference sequence). The CDR3 DNA follows: TGCAGTGCTAAAACACTAGCGGATACCGGGGAGCTGTTTTTT. Translating gives CSAKTLADTGELFF.

The sample holds many counts of this clonotype. The rearrangement joins TRBV29-1 to TRBJ2-1; D ambiguous. Germline-derived CDR1 and CDR2 are SQVTM and ANQGSEA. The CDR3 length is 14 residues. V was shortened by 4 bases and J by 0 bases, with 10 bases between the two germline ends. The CDR3 nucleotides read TGCAGCGTTGTAACGAGAAGCTCCTACAATGAGCAGTTCTTC. Translated: CSVVTRSSYNEQFF.

To note about this clonotype: A read error may be the cause here, since a much bigger clone is one base away. The genes are TRBV7-2 and TRBJ2-7, with TRBD2 identical over 15 bases. In germline, CDR1 is SGHTA, CDR2 FQGNSA. The CDR3 length is 14 residues. CDR3 coding DNA: TGTGCCGGCAGCGGGACTAGCGGGAGGTACGAGCAGTACTTC. Protein sequence: CAGSGTSGRYEQYF.

This clonotype came up many times. The chain has TRBV4-2 and TRBJ1-6; no definite D call. The V gene lost 2 bases and the J gene lost 3 bases, with 11 bases spanning the gap. The CDR3 runs to 16 residues. Germline CDR1 reads LGHNA; CDR2 reads YNFKEQ. CDR3 in DNA: TGTGCCAGCAGCCAAATGCCGACGGACTATAATTCACCCCTCCACTTT. It is translated as CASSQMPTDYNSPLHF.